This T cell receptor beta chain was sequenced during a study of T-cell reconstitution after alpha-beta-depleted transplantation in children. Study-wide points: Some patients' high day-60 TCRbeta diversity was traced to surviving recipient T cells and thymic progenitors. After transplant, at about two months, alpha-beta T cells were reportedly derived from several hundred expanded graft clones.

Germline assignment: CDR1 SEHNR and CDR2 FQNEAQ (reference sequence). Trimming cost V 3 bases and J 2 bases, with 10 bases left between them. This CDR3 has 14 amino acids. Unique molecular identifiers were incorporated into the prepared TCRbeta library. A single record per CDR3 protein comes from TCRdb applying MiXCR to the PCR reads. The table includes 900,000 or so distinct CDR3 sequences, 15% to 20% detected once. Remarks on this clonotype: Its target is not known.

Sequenced here: PBMCs, mostly from graft donor cells, sampled 360 days after TCRalphabeta/CD19-depleted stem cell transplant. The V and J genes are TRBV7-9 and TRBJ1-2; D not certain. This clonotype originated in a male patient between 10 and 17 years old who had a stem cell transplant for acute lymphoblastic leukemia, so the T cells may come from the graft donor. Here the CDR3 DNA reads TGTGCCAGCAGCTTGGTTTGGGCCAACTATGGCTACACCTTC. Its translation: CASSLVWANYGYTF.